This TCR beta chain comes out of a study of shared clonotypes between healthy human individuals. General observations from the study: Memory subsets had estimated richness that was generally smaller than that of naive subsets. Enrolling few donors narrowed the genetic and exposure-history diversity that was represented.

CDR1 is SGHRS, CDR2 YFSETQ, per germline. V was pared by 2 bases and J by 9 bases, with 9 bases between. This CDR3 spans 12 amino acids. Per the study methods: ImmunoSEQ output held junction-only sequences without quality scores, so filtering differed. Sequencing used immunoSEQ multiplex PCR; TCRdb keeps in-frame clones, though not all of them. For V, J and clone size, that table is used; D and trimming come from the DNA. Of 2 million to 2.5 million clones listed, just over 90% were seen once; the top ten hold around 0.4%. About this clone: Its antigen is as yet unknown.

The sequence was obtained from a man between 18 and 35 years old in good health. Some clones in this sample may be carry-over from other donors' samples. The sample comprised naive CD4+ T cells from PBMCs. As to subset: CD45RA+ positively selected. The V call is TRBV5-1, the J call TRBJ2-1; D remains unclear. The CDR3 DNA follows: TGCGCCAGCAGCTTCCTCCCGGGTGAGCAGTTCTTC. This gives the protein CASSFLPGEQFF.